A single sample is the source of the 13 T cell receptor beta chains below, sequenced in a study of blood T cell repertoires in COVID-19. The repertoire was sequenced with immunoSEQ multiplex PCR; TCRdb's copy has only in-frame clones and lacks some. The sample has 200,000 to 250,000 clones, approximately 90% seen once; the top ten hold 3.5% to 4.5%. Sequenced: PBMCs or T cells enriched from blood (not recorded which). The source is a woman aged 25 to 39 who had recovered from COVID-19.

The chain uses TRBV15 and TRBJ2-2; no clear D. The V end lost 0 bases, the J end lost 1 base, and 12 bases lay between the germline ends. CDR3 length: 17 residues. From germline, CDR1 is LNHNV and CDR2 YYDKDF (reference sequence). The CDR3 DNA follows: TGTGCCACCAGCAGAGACAGGCTTTCCCAGAACACCGGGGAGCTGTTTTTT. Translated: CATSRDRLSQNTGELFF.

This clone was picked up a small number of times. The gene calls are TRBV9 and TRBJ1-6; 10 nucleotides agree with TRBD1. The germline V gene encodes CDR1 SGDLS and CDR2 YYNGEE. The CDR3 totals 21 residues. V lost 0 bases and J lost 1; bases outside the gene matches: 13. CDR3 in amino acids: CASSVGPKGQGKKSYNSPLHF. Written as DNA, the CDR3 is TGTGCCAGCAGCGTAGGACCCAAGGGACAGGGGAAGAAATCCTATAATTCACCCCTCCACTTT.

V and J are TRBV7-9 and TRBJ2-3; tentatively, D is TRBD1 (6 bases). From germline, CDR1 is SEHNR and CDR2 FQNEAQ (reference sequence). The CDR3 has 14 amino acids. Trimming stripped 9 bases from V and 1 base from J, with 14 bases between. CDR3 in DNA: TGTGCCAGTGGTATGACAGGCCGCACAGATACGCAGTATTTT. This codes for CASGMTGRTDTQYF. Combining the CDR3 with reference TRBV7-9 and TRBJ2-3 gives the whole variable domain DTGVSQNPRHKITKRGQNVTFRCDPISEHNRLYWYRQTLGQGPEFLTYFQNEAQLEKSRLLSDRFSAERPKGSFSTLEIQRTEQGDSAMYLCASGMTGRTDTQYFGPGTRLTVL.

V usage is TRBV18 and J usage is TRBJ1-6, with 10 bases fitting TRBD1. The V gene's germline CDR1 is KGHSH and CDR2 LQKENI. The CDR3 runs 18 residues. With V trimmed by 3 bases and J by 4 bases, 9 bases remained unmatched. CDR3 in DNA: TGTGCCAGCTCACCGGGACAGGGGAGTTCTGGATATAATTCACCCCTCCACTTT. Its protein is CASSPGQGSSGYNSPLHF.

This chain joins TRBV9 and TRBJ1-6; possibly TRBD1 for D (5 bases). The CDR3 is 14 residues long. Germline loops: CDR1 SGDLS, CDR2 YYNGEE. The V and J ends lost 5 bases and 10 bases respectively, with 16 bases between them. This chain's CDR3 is CASSHDVKGSPLHF. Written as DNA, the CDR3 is TGTGCCAGCAGTCATGATGTCAAGGGGTCACCCCTCCACTTT.

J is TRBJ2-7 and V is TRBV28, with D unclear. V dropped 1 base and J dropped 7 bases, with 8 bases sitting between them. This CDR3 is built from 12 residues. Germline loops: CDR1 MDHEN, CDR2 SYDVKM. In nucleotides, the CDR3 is TGTGCCAGCAGTTTATTCCCGTTAGAGCAGTACTTC. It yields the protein CASSLFPLEQYF. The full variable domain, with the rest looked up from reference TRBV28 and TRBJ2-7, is DVKVTQSSRYLVKRTGEKVFLECVQDMDHENMFWYRQDPGLGLRLIYFSYDVKMKEKGDIPEGYSVSREKKERFSLILESASTNQTSMYLCASSLFPLEQYFGPGTRLTVT.

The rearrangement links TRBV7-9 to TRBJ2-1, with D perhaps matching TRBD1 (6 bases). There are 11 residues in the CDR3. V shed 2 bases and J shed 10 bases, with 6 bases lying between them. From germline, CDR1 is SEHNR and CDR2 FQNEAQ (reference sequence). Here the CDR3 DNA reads TGTGCCAGCAGCTTAAGGGGGGAGCAGTTCTTC. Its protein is CASSLRGEQFF.

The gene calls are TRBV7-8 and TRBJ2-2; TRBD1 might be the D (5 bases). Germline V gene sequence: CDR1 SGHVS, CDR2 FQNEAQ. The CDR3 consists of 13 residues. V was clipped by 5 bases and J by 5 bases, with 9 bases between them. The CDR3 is CASSHQGTGELFF. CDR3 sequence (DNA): TGTGCCAGCAGCCATCAGGGAACCGGGGAGCTGTTTTTT.

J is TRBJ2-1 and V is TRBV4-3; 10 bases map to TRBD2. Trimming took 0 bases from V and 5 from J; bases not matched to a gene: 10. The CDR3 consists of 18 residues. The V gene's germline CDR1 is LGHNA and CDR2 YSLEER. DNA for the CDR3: TGCGCCAGCAGCCAAGATGGAGCGGGAGGGCCTCATCACAATGAGCAGTTCTTC. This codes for CASSQDGAGGPHHNEQFF.

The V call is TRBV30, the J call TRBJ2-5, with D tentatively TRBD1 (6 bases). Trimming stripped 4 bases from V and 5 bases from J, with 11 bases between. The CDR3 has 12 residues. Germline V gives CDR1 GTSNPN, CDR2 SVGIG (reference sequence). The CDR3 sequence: CAWTRQAETQYF. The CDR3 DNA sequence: TGTGCCTGGACTAGACAGGCGGAGACCCAGTACTTC.

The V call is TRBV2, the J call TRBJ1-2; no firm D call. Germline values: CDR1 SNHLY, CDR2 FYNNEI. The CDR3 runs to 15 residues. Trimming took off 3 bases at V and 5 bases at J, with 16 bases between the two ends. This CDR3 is CASSEEMAGLYGYTF. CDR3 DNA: TGTGCCAGCAGTGAGGAAATGGCAGGACTATATGGCTACACCTTC.

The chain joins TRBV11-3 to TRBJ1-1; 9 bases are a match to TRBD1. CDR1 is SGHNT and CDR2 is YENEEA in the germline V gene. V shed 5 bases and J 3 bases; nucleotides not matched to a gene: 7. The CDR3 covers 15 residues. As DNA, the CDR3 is TGTGCCAGCAGCCCGGGAACAGGGGGCCACACTGAAGCTTTCTTT. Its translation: CASSPGTGGHTEAFF.

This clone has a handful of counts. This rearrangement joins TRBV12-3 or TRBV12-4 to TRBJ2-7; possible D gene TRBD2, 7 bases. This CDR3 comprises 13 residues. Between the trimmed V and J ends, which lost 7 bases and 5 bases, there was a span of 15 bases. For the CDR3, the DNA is TGTGCCAGCACGAGTGGGGGGGGCCACGAGCAGTACTTC. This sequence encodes CASTSGGGHEQYF.